The next 30 T cell receptor beta chains were all read from a single sample in a study of T-cell reconstitution after alpha-beta-depleted transplantation in children. A TCRbeta library incorporating unique molecular identifiers was prepared. TCRdb passed the PCR reads through MiXCR, listing each CDR3 protein once. The repertoire holds fewer than 1 million distinct CDR3 sequences, with roughly 16% as singletons. The sequencing used PBMCs, mostly from graft donor cells, collected 360 days after TCRalphabeta/CD19-depleted stem cell transplant. All receptors derive from a male patient under 18 who had a stem cell transplant for acute lymphoblastic leukemia, so the T cells may come from the graft donor.

This clonotype has at least ten counts. V is TRBV29-1 and J is TRBJ2-6, with 8 bases fitting TRBD2. V shed 7 bases and J 0 bases; nucleotides not matched to a gene: 8. Germline-derived CDR1 and CDR2 are SQVTM and ANQGSEA. The CDR3 totals 16 residues. The CDR3 bases are TGCAGCGCAGAGCGGGAGAGGGGCTCTGGGGCCAACGTCCTGACTTTC. Protein product: CSAERERGSGANVLTF.

This chain connects TRBV5-1 to TRBJ2-5; TRBD2 matches at 8 bases. Germline loops: CDR1 SGHRS, CDR2 YFSETQ. This CDR3 has 14 residues. V gave up 0 bases and J gave up 5 bases; unmatched junction bases: 3. CDR3 sequence: CASSLVREVETQYF. CDR3 bases: TGCGCCAGCAGCTTGGTGCGGGAGGTGGAGACCCAGTACTTC.

A few counts support this clonotype. The V and J genes are TRBV5-1 and TRBJ2-7; D is perhaps TRBD1 (7 bases). Germline V gene data show CDR1 as SGHRS and CDR2 as YFSETQ. This CDR3 has 16 residues. Trimming pared 3 bases from V and 6 bases from J, leaving 22 bases between. The CDR3 coding sequence is TGCGCCAGCAGCTGGGGTCAGGGGGGAGACAGAGGCGAGCAGTACTTC. This codes for CASSWGQGGDRGEQYF. The full variable domain, with the rest looked up from reference TRBV5-1 and TRBJ2-7, is KAGVTQTPRYLIKTRGQQVTLSCSPISGHRSVSWYQQTPGQGLQFLFEYFSETQRNKGNFPGRFSGRQFSNSRSEMNVSTLELGDSALYLCASSWGQGGDRGEQYFGPGTRLTVT.

This sequence joins TRBV12-3 or TRBV12-4 and TRBJ2-5; D ambiguous. V lost 3 bases, J lost 5 bases, and 13 bases lay in between. The CDR3 is 14 amino acids. The CDR3 loop is CASSFGQPRETQYF. The CDR3 coding sequence is TGTGCCAGCAGTTTTGGCCAGCCCCGTGAGACCCAGTACTTC.

This clonotype was seen a handful of times. This chain joins TRBV12-3 or TRBV12-4 and TRBJ1-5; D remains ambiguous. The CDR3 has 12 amino acids. V dropped 5 bases and J dropped 5 bases, with 7 bases sitting between them. The CDR3 is CASSQNHQPQHF. The CDR3 DNA sequence: TGTGCCAGCAGTCAGAATCATCAGCCCCAGCATTTT.

This clonotype came up a few times. The J gene is TRBJ2-3, the V gene TRBV18; 8 nucleotides line up with TRBD2. This CDR3 spans 16 amino acids. V dropped 4 bases and J dropped 2; count of bases not matched to a gene: 8. Per germline, CDR1 KGHSH and CDR2 LQKENI. CDR3 sequence reads: CASSLVVSGTTDTQYF. For the CDR3, the DNA is TGTGCCAGCTCACTGGTGGTTAGCGGGACCACAGATACGCAGTATTTT.

The gene calls are TRBV7-9 and TRBJ1-6, with 7 bases matching TRBD1. Germline loops: CDR1 SEHNR, CDR2 FQNEAQ (reference sequence). V shed 5 bases, J shed 5 bases, and the junction held 6 bases outside the gene matches. There are 15 residues in the CDR3. CDR3 in DNA: TGTGCCAGCAGCATGGGACAGCATAATAATTCACCCCTCCACTTT. Protein: CASSMGQHNNSPLHF.

This clonotype has more than one count but fewer than ten. This chain connects TRBV20-1 to TRBJ2-5; 10 nucleotides agree with TRBD2. CDR3 length: 15 residues. J was trimmed by 7 bases and V by 3 bases; bases with no gene match: 11. Germline V gene lookup returns CDR1 DFQATT and CDR2 SNEGSKA (reference sequence). This CDR3 is CSARGGLAGEGTQYF. The CDR3 DNA reads TGCAGTGCTAGGGGAGGGCTAGCGGGAGAGGGGACCCAGTACTTC.

This chain connects TRBV5-1 to TRBJ1-2; TRBD1 matches at 8 bases. Germline V CDR1 and CDR2: SGHRS, YFSETQ. CDR3 size: 13 residues. Trimming at V came to 5 bases and at J to 6 bases, leaving 6 bases not matched to a gene. CDR3 coding DNA: TGCGCCAGCAGGCTCGGACAGGGCAATGGCTACACCTTC. It yields the protein CASRLGQGNGYTF.

The chain employs TRBV5-1 and TRBJ2-3; D remains ambiguous. The CDR3 has 9 residues. The ends were cut back, 5 bases at V and 10 bases at J, with 5 bases in the middle. CDR1 is SGHRS, CDR2 YFSETQ, per germline. For the CDR3, the DNA is TGCGCCAGCAGGGTACCGCAGTATTTT. Translating it yields CASRVPQYF.

The chain recombines TRBV6-2 or TRBV6-3 with TRBJ2-7; 12 bases match TRBD2. The CDR3 is made up of 14 amino acids. Per germline, CDR1 MNHEY and CDR2 SVGEGT. The V segment lost 10 bases and the J segment 9 bases; nucleotides outside the gene matches: 13. In DNA form, the CDR3 reads TGTGCCACGGCCCCGACTAGCGGGAGATTATTGCAGTACTTC. Translation: CATAPTSGRLLQYF.

This rearrangement joins TRBV7-8 to TRBJ2-1, with a possible D match to TRBD2 (5 bases). The germline V gene has CDR1 SGHVS and CDR2 FQNEAQ. The CDR3 totals 16 residues. The V end was cut by 6 bases, the J end by 6 bases, with 21 bases between. The CDR3 protein is CASRLGPGEVFNEQFF. The CDR3 coding sequence is TGTGCCAGCAGACTTGGCCCCGGGGAAGTATTCAATGAGCAGTTCTTC.

The genes are TRBV5-1 and TRBJ1-3; TRBD1 aligns across 7 bases. J was trimmed by 2 bases and V by 4 bases; bases with no gene match: 6. This CDR3 comprises 15 residues. Germline lookup yields CDR1 SGHRS and CDR2 YFSETQ. CDR3 coding DNA: TGCGCCAGCAGCAATACAGGGGTGCCTGGAAACACCATATATTTT. Translation gives CASSNTGVPGNTIYF.

The genes are TRBV9 and TRBJ2-7, with no clear D. V lost 0 bases and J 1 base, leaving 11 bases between the germline ends. Germline V CDR1 and CDR2: SGDLS, YYNGEE. The length of the CDR3 is 15 residues. The CDR3 is CASSVDADSSYEQYF. The CDR3 nucleotides read TGTGCCAGCAGCGTAGACGCAGACTCATCCTACGAGCAGTACTTC.

This clonotype came up a few times. V gene TRBV3-1 combines with J gene TRBJ1-2; D gene unclear. Germline values: CDR1 LGHDT, CDR2 YNNKEL (reference sequence). V dropped 0 bases and J dropped 7 bases, with 15 bases sitting between them. CDR3 length equals 15 residues. The CDR3 DNA is TGTGCCAGCAGCCAAGAAATACGGACGGGTCGTGGCTACACCTTC. Its protein is CASSQEIRTGRGYTF.

This clonotype was seen at least ten times. V is TRBV9 and J is TRBJ2-1, with 10 bases fitting TRBD2. With 0 bases clipped from V and 6 bases from J, the junction kept 6 bases outside the gene matches. Germline V lookup: CDR1 SGDLS, CDR2 YYNGEE. CDR3 size: 16 residues. CDR3 bases: TGTGCCAGCAGCGTAGATCTAGCGGGAGTAATCAATGAGCAGTTCTTC. This translates into CASSVDLAGVINEQFF.

V gene TRBV3-1 combines with J gene TRBJ2-1; D is undetermined. Germline loops: CDR1 LGHDT, CDR2 YNNKEL (reference sequence). Trimming pared 0 bases from V and 6 bases from J, leaving 6 bases between. This CDR3 contains 13 residues. The CDR3 DNA sequence: TGTGCCAGCAGCCAAGATTGGGGCAATGAGCAGTTCTTC. Amino acid sequence: CASSQDWGNEQFF.

This clonotype was counted at least ten times. The V gene is TRBV20-1, the J gene TRBJ1-1; D unresolved. CDR3 length: 12 residues. V dropped 0 bases and J dropped 6 bases, with 8 bases sitting between them. Germline V gene data show CDR1 as DFQATT and CDR2 as SNEGSKA (reference sequence). The CDR3 bases are TGCAGTGCTAGAGAGAGTGGGCCTGAAGCTTTCTTT. Encoded protein: CSARESGPEAFF.

J is TRBJ2-5 and V is TRBV4-1; 11 nucleotides match TRBD2. The CDR3 spans 15 residues. Per germline, CDR1 MGHRA and CDR2 YSYEKL. V dropped 4 bases and J dropped 5; count of bases not matched to a gene: 6. The CDR3 DNA follows: TGCGCCAGCAGCCCGAGACTAGCGGGAAGGGAGACCCAGTACTTC. It specifies CASSPRLAGRETQYF.

In this sample, this clonotype turned up many times. The chain joins TRBV10-3 to TRBJ2-7; no reliable D call. The CDR3 extends over 12 amino acids. The V gene's germline CDR1 is ENHRY and CDR2 SYGVKD. V was trimmed by 8 bases and J by 7 bases, leaving 15 bases between them. The CDR3, as DNA: TGTGCCATCGGCGGACGTTCAAGGGAGCAGTACTTC. Translation gives CAIGGRSREQYF.

The chain joins TRBV9 to TRBJ2-7; D may be TRBD2 (5 bases). CDR3 length: 14 amino acids. Trimming shortened V by 1 base and J by 6 bases, and 14 bases separated the two germline ends. Germline CDR1 and CDR2: SGDLS and YYNGEE. Written as DNA, the CDR3 is TGTGCCAGCAGCGTATTCGGGATACCCTGCGAGCAGTACTTC. It yields the protein CASSVFGIPCEQYF.

The gene calls are TRBV4-1 and TRBJ2-5; D not resolved. Germline V gives CDR1 MGHRA, CDR2 YSYEKL. This CDR3 has 15 amino acids. V lost 4 bases and J 1 base, leaving 13 bases between the germline ends. CDR3 DNA sequence: TGCGCCAGCAGCCTCTTCTGGGGAAGCCAAGAGACCCAGTACTTC. Translated, it gives CASSLFWGSQETQYF.

V and J are TRBV2 and TRBJ1-2; the D gene is possibly TRBD1 (6 bases). With 4 bases removed from V and 4 bases from J, the gap between germline ends came to 10 bases. This CDR3 comprises 13 residues. CDR1 SNHLY and CDR2 FYNNEI come from the germline V gene. The CDR3 nucleotides are TGTGCCAGCAGTGGGGGGCGCGTCTATGGCTACACCTTC. Translated: CASSGGRVYGYTF.

There are many counts of this clonotype. The J gene is TRBJ2-5, the V gene TRBV7-9; D gene ambiguous. Trimming removed 5 bases at V and 2 bases at J, with 6 bases between. Germline assignment: CDR1 SEHNR and CDR2 FQNEAQ (reference sequence). The CDR3 spans 12 residues. CDR3 coding DNA: TGTGCCAGCAGCCAAATACAAGAGACCCAGTACTTC. Amino acid sequence: CASSQIQETQYF.

V and J are TRBV20-1 and TRBJ2-6; D is undetermined. The CDR3 sequence is 12 residues long. Germline V gives CDR1 DFQATT, CDR2 SNEGSKA (reference sequence). Trimming stripped 5 bases from V and 6 bases from J, with 8 bases between. This CDR3 reads CSASLEANVLTF. CDR3 bases: TGCAGTGCTTCCCTGGAGGCCAACGTCCTGACTTTC.

The table lists this clonotype with many counts. J is TRBJ2-1 and V is TRBV29-1, with 8 bases that match TRBD2. The CDR3 runs 10 residues. Trimming removed 4 bases from V and 15 bases from J; junction bases left unmatched: 5. Per germline, CDR1 SQVTM and CDR2 ANQGSEA. CDR3: CSVVTGRGFF. As DNA, the CDR3 is TGCAGCGTTGTAACCGGGAGGGGGTTCTTC.

The rearrangement links TRBV10-2 to TRBJ2-3, with 8 bases identical to TRBD1. This CDR3 spans 15 amino acids. Trimming cost V 7 bases and J 2 bases; bases outside gene matches: 8. Germline-derived CDR1 and CDR2 are WSHSY and SAAADI. This chain's CDR3 is CASNRQGSNTDTQYF. The CDR3 DNA sequence: TGCGCCAGCAACCGACAGGGGTCCAACACAGATACGCAGTATTTT.

This clonotype was found a few times. The V call is TRBV3-1, the J call TRBJ2-5; no definite D call. Germline CDR1 and CDR2: LGHDT and YNNKEL (reference sequence). The CDR3 loop spans 15 amino acids. V was shortened by 2 bases and J by 0 bases, with 10 bases between the two germline ends. CDR3 sequence: CASSQLRLDQETQYF. The CDR3 DNA is TGTGCCAGCAGCCAACTAAGACTCGACCAAGAGACCCAGTACTTC.

This clonotype was picked up a small number of times. The rearrangement uses TRBV5-1 and TRBJ2-5; 12 positions match TRBD2. CDR3 size: 13 residues. CDR1 and CDR2 (germline): SGHRS, YFSETQ. V shed 10 bases and J 3 bases; nucleotides not matched to a gene: 4. The DNA of the CDR3 is TGCGCCGGGCGACTAGCGGGAGAAGAGACCCAGTACTTC. Translation gives CAGRLAGEETQYF.

The V gene is TRBV29-1, the J gene TRBJ2-2, with D possibly being TRBD1 (6 bases). V shed 4 bases and J shed 1 base, with 13 bases lying between them. There are 15 residues in the CDR3. CDR1 SQVTM and CDR2 ANQGSEA come from the germline V gene. The CDR3 sequence is CSVVPGAKNTGELFF. For the CDR3, the DNA is TGCAGCGTTGTACCAGGGGCGAAGAACACCGGGGAGCTGTTTTTT.